This TCR beta chain was captured by sequencing in a study of shared clonotypes between healthy human individuals (dated by TCRdb to the early 2020s). Notes on the research overall: A couple of women and a few men aged 18 to 49 years were included in the cohort. Per donor, three plates each were used for CD4 naive and CD4 memory, two for CD8 naive, and one for CD8 memory. The study deeply sequenced blood TCR repertoires of about five healthy adults to estimate repertoire size and the extent of clonotype sharing between individuals. To increase sequencing depth and limit assay-specific biases, different laboratories used diverse techniques to prepare libraries and sequence TCR repertoires. Between about 0.8 and 9 billion PBMCs per donor were obtained by leukapheresis. What the work shows at the level of the full study, not this receptor alone: Across a handful of donors, approximately 4.6% of naive CD4, roughly 3.5% of naive CD8, under 2.5% of memory CD4, and over 0.35% of memory CD8 clonotypes were shared. Sampling was limited to blood, and TCR repertoires in tissue likely differ from TCR repertoires in blood. Based on pairwise subsampling, the degree of clonotype sharing among donors was expected to be affected by sequencing depth. Higher generation probabilities were observed for clonotypes shared by all four sorted-subset donors than for non-shared clonotypes. Rarefaction of sorted-subset datasets indicated incomplete sequencing despite the large sequencing depth. The small number of donors limited the genetic and exposure-history diversity represented. Larger estimated clonotype richness was generally found for naive subsets than for memory subsets.

A distance of 6 bases separates the germline ends of V and J, which lose 6 bases and 3 bases respectively. Counted from cysteine to phenylalanine, this CDR3 has 12 amino acids. Only CDR3 DNA is held: 36 bases, read in frame from base 1. The germline V gene sets CDR1 to MDHEN and CDR2 to SYDVKM. Healthy HIV-negative adults with no recently reported acute infections or vaccinations were included as donors. Every donor was a Caucasian adult residing in Nashville, Tennessee, USA. Magnetic negative selection was used to enrich CD4+ T cells, after which naive cells were positively selected on CD45RA and the negative fraction became the memory subset. Blood was collected by leukapheresis, and PBMCs were isolated by Ficoll-Histopaque density gradient centrifugation and then cryopreserved in liquid nitrogen vapor phase. Analytical flow cytometry was used to check the purity and quantity of each magnetically sorted T cell population. From each sorted fraction, genomic DNA was isolated and quantified by UV absorbance on a Nanodrop 2000c.

In the case of this clone: Its antigen remains unidentified. The record has no base qualities; no much larger clone is one base away. This same CDR3 is encoded by further DNA sequences in the sample.

Using the deep immunoSEQ assay, multiplex PCR amplified TCR CDR3 regions from genomic DNA. Extracted genomic DNA from each cell subset was distributed evenly across all wells of several immunoSEQ 96-well plates, and each plate was treated as a replicate. For sorted subsets, each replicate PCR was loaded with approximately 190 ng genomic DNA, equivalent to 25,000 to 35,000 T cell genomes. Purified libraries were measured with a Qubit 3.0 fluorometer, size-checked on a Bioanalyzer 2100, and measured again with the KAPA Library Quantification kit. A separate single-read 150-cycle Illumina NextSeq 550 flow cell was used to sequence each immunoSEQ 96-well plate. The original pipeline was this. Because the immunoSEQ output held only junctional sequences and lacked quality scores, the filtering could not match the filtering applied to full-length reads. To assign V/J genes and CDR3, sequences were annotated using PyIR, a Python wrapper for IgBLAST v1.9, with IMGT germline references. Reads with weak V/J assignments (E-value above 1e-6), missing CDR3, stop codons, out-of-frame junctions, or ambiguous translated residues were removed. V3J clonotypes were defined as sequences sharing the same inferred V gene, J gene, and CDR3 amino acid sequence. The percentage overlap between two repertoires was calculated by dividing the number of shared unique clonotypes by the size of the smaller repertoire. Repertoire richness was assessed with RTK rarefaction, the Chao1 estimator, and Recon v2.1 estimates of unobserved clonotypes. Generation probabilities for all TCRbeta clonotypes obtained by the gDNA method from a handful of donors were computed using OLGA. TCRdb took this table from immuneACCESS and kept in-frame rearrangements with V and J called. Such tables lack part of the clones; where checked against another copy, unresolved V genes explain under half of the gap, and the rest is unexplained. The V and J calls and clone size were taken over from that table, and D and trimming were inferred from the DNA. Here the sample has 1 million to 1.2 million clones; about 72% occur a single time. Jointly, the top ten make up 0.89% of the sample.

The sequence was obtained from a young man in good health. Some clones in this sample may be carry-over from other donors' samples. The chain couples TRBV28 to TRBJ1-5; the D gene is unclear. Sequencing input: memory CD4+ T cells from PBMCs. Per the publication, the cell subset or site label means: CD45RA-negative fraction. The CDR3 region has the sequence CASSPLNQPQHF. The DNA is TGTGCCAGCAGCCCTCTCAATCAGCCCCAGCATTTT.